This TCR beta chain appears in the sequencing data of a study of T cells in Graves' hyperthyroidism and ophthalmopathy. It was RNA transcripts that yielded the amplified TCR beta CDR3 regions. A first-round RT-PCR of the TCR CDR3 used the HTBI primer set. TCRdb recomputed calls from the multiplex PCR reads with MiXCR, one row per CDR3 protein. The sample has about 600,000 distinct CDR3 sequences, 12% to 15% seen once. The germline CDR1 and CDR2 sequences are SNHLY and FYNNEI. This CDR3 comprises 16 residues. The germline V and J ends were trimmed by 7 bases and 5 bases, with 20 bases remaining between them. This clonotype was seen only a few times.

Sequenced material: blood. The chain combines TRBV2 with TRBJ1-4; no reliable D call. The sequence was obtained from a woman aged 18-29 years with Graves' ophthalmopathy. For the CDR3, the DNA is TGTGCCAGCAAAGGAGGGCCCGGGAGACTAAATGAAAAACTGTTTTTT. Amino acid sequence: CASKGGPGRLNEKLFF.